A single sample gave rise to the 30 T cell receptor beta chains below, sequenced in a study of T cells after somatic rescue of genetic block. The assay was immunoSEQ multiplex PCR, and TCRdb's table has in-frame clones only and misses some. The sample consists of over 95,000 clones, 90% to 95% of them appearing once. Material: peripheral blood mononuclear cells (PBMCs). These receptors originate from a woman aged 18-30 years.

The chain couples TRBV4-3 to TRBJ1-1, with D hard to call. The germline V and J ends were trimmed by 2 bases and 4 bases, with 14 bases remaining between them. The CDR3 is made up of 15 amino acids. The germline V gene encodes CDR1 LGHNA and CDR2 YSLEER. The CDR3 DNA follows: TGCGCCAGCAGCCAAATCCGGACGGGGTTCACTGAAGCTTTCTTT. The encoded protein is CASSQIRTGFTEAFF.

CDR3 sequence: CATSRLDSSNTGELFF. The DNA of the CDR3 is TGTGCCACCAGCAGGTTGGACAGTTCGAACACCGGGGAGCTGTTTTTT. The V gene is TRBV15, the J gene TRBJ2-2, with D tentatively TRBD1 (6 bases). The length of the CDR3 is 16 residues. Trimming shortened V by 3 bases and J by 0 bases, and 11 bases separated the two germline ends. Germline assignment: CDR1 LNHNV and CDR2 YYDKDF (reference sequence).

This rearrangement joins TRBV5-5 to TRBJ1-3, with D perhaps TRBD1 (5 bases). Trimming took off 3 bases at V and 1 base at J, with 17 bases between the two ends. This CDR3 is 17 amino acids long. CDR1 SGHKS and CDR2 YYEKEE come from the germline V gene (reference sequence). CDR3 amino acids: CASSSDPGRVSGNTIYF. The CDR3 DNA reads TGTGCCAGCAGCTCGGACCCGGGGCGTGTTTCTGGAAACACCATATATTTT.

V usage is TRBV6-1 and J usage is TRBJ1-4; TRBD1 aligns across 7 bases. This CDR3 region has 14 residues. Germline CDR1 reads MNHNS; CDR2 reads SASEGT. The J segment lost 7 bases and the V segment lost 6 bases, leaving 8 bases of the junction unmatched. CDR3 in amino acids: CASSGQVDSEKLFF. CDR3 bases: TGTGCCAGCAGCGGACAGGTCGATAGTGAAAAACTGTTTTTT.

The rearrangement uses TRBV6-1 and TRBJ1-1; unclear D gene. CDR3 length: 15 residues. Germline CDR1 and CDR2: MNHNS and SASEGT. V was pared by 3 bases and J by 5 bases, with 16 bases between. CDR3 sequence: CASSEVWTSRTEAFF. The CDR3 DNA reads as TGTGCCAGCAGTGAGGTCTGGACGTCCAGGACTGAAGCTTTCTTT.

This chain links TRBV19 with TRBJ2-7, with 10 bases fitting TRBD1. Germline trimming cut 4 bases from V and 5 bases from J; bases unmatched to any gene: 5. Germline V gives CDR1 LNHDA, CDR2 SQIVND (reference sequence). The CDR3 covers 14 residues. This CDR3 is CASSSDRGPNEQYF. Written as DNA, the CDR3 is TGTGCCAGTAGTAGCGACAGGGGGCCAAACGAGCAGTACTTC.

CDR3 amino acids: CASVGVTDTQYF. Written as DNA, the CDR3 is TGTGCCAGCGTGGGGGTCACAGATACGCAGTATTTT. The chain combines TRBV6-6 with TRBJ2-3, with D possibly called TRBD1 or TRBD2 (5 bases each). CDR1 is MNHNY, CDR2 SVGAGI, per germline (reference sequence). There are 12 residues in the CDR3. V lost 8 bases and J 2 bases, leaving 8 bases between the germline ends.

The chain is built from TRBV15 and TRBJ1-2; D remains unclear. V was shortened by 0 bases and J by 8 bases, with 13 bases between the two germline ends. The CDR3 length is 14 residues. Germline lookup yields CDR1 LNHNV and CDR2 YYDKDF (reference sequence). As DNA, the CDR3 is TGTGCCACCAGCAGAGATCAAGGGCACTGGGGCTACACCTTC. Its protein is CATSRDQGHWGYTF.

The DNA for the CDR3 is TGTGCCATCAGTGACCCCACGGGACTAGCGGGGGCAGAGGACGAGCAGTACTTC. It specifies CAISDPTGLAGAEDEQYF. J is TRBJ2-7 and V is TRBV10-3; 14 bases match TRBD2. Germline loops: CDR1 ENHRY, CDR2 SYGVKD. J was trimmed by 5 bases and V by 3 bases; bases with no gene match: 12. The CDR3 runs to 18 residues.

This chain links TRBV10-3 with TRBJ1-3; D ambiguous. The V end was cut by 6 bases, the J end by 0 bases, with 15 bases between. This CDR3 contains 16 residues. From germline, CDR1 is ENHRY and CDR2 SYGVKD. The chain's CDR3 is CAISDSEGFSGNTIYF. CDR3 DNA: TGTGCCATCAGCGACTCCGAGGGCTTCTCTGGAAACACCATATATTTT.

This clone was seen only a few times. The chain couples TRBV7-2 to TRBJ1-5, with TRBD1 as a possible D gene (6 bases). V lost 5 bases to trimming and J lost 5 bases, with 16 bases between them. This CDR3 contains 15 residues. Germline lookup yields CDR1 SGHTA and CDR2 FQGNSA. The CDR3 nucleotides are TGTGCCAGCAGCCCGTGGGCAGGGGTGGATCAGCCCCAGCATTTT. This sequence encodes CASSPWAGVDQPQHF.

The chain is built from TRBV25-1 and TRBJ2-3; D is possibly TRBD1 (6 bases). Germline assignment: CDR1 MGHDK and CDR2 SYGVNS. The CDR3 loop spans 14 amino acids. Trimming left V 4 bases short and J 1 base short, with 9 bases between. The CDR3 sequence: CASSGAGGTDTQYF. The CDR3 DNA reads TGTGCCAGCAGTGGGGCAGGGGGCACAGATACGCAGTATTTT.

This clone was recorded once. The V and J genes are TRBV16 and TRBJ2-7; 10 positions match TRBD1. The germline CDR1 and CDR2 sequences are KGHSY and FQNENV. The V segment lost 0 bases and the J segment 5 bases; nucleotides outside the gene matches: 4. This CDR3 comprises 15 residues. This CDR3 is CASSQSRTGGNEQYF. As DNA, the CDR3 is TGTGCCAGCAGCCAATCCAGGACAGGGGGAAACGAGCAGTACTTC.

V usage is TRBV30 and J usage is TRBJ1-2; D is unclear. This CDR3 region has 14 residues. Germline CDR1 and CDR2: GTSNPN and SVGIG (reference sequence). Trimming removed 2 bases from V and 4 bases from J, with 14 bases in between. The CDR3 DNA sequence: TGTGCCTGGAGTCCCGGGAGACGAAGCTATGGCTACACCTTC. As protein: CAWSPGRRSYGYTF.

The chain carries TRBV10-2 and TRBJ2-3; no clear D gene. Trimming removed 3 bases at V and 7 bases at J, with 8 bases between. The CDR3 covers 12 residues. Germline V gene lookup returns CDR1 WSHSY and CDR2 SAAADI. CDR3 coding DNA: TGCGCCAGCAGTGACCCCGCATATACGCAGTATTTT. Its translation is CASSDPAYTQYF.

The CDR3 region has the DNA TGCGCCAGCAGCTTGGCCCAGGCAGGGGTAGGCACAGATACGCAGTATTTT. Residues: CASSLAQAGVGTDTQYF. This rearrangement joins TRBV5-1 to TRBJ2-3, with D possibly being TRBD1 (6 bases). The V gene's germline CDR1 is SGHRS and CDR2 YFSETQ. This CDR3 region has 17 residues. V was trimmed by 0 bases and J by 1 base, leaving 15 bases between them.

V gene TRBV5-1 combines with J gene TRBJ1-3; D may be TRBD1 (6 bases). The CDR3 contains 15 residues. Per the germline V gene, CDR1 is SGHRS and CDR2 is YFSETQ. Trimming pared 0 bases from V and 2 bases from J, leaving 9 bases between. The CDR3 is CASSLARGAGNTIYF. The CDR3 DNA sequence: TGCGCCAGCAGCTTGGCCAGGGGCGCTGGAAACACCATATATTTT.

This clone was counted a few times. The chain recombines TRBV9 with TRBJ1-2; D is undetermined. The CDR3 spans 15 residues. CDR1 is SGDLS and CDR2 is YYNGEE in the germline V gene. V was pared by 2 bases and J by 6 bases, with 17 bases between. CDR3 region: CASSVSEAGRNGYTF. The CDR3 DNA reads as TGTGCCAGCAGCGTTTCGGAGGCTGGGAGGAATGGCTACACCTTC.

Comment on this clone: The junction shows a germline mismatch at one end, possibly a read error. The chain carries TRBV5-1 and TRBJ2-1, with no clear D. The V gene's germline CDR1 is SGHRS and CDR2 YFSETQ. The CDR3 has 13 residues. The CDR3 bases are TGTGCCAGCAGCTTGTCGACGTACAATGGGCAGTTCTTC. Its translation is CASSLSTYNGQFF.

This clone was seen just once. This sequence joins TRBV5-1 and TRBJ1-6, with 7 bases lining up with TRBD1. CDR1 is SGHRS and CDR2 is YFSETQ in the germline V gene. The CDR3 consists of 14 residues. V dropped 4 bases and J dropped 7; count of bases not matched to a gene: 5. In nucleotides, the CDR3 is TGCGCCAGCAGCCCGGACAGGTACAATTCACCCCTCCACTTT. Its translation is CASSPDRYNSPLHF. Full variable domain (outside the CDR3, taken from reference TRBV5-1 and TRBJ1-6): KAGVTQTPRYLIKTRGQQVTLSCSPISGHRSVSWYQQTPGQGLQFLFEYFSETQRNKGNFPGRFSGRQFSNSRSEMNVSTLELGDSALYLCASSPDRYNSPLHFGNGTRLTVT.

The rearrangement links TRBV7-8 to TRBJ2-3, with 9 nucleotides matching TRBD2. V was pared by 4 bases and J by 2 bases, with 4 bases of the junction left unmatched. The germline CDR1 and CDR2 sequences are SGHVS and FQNEAQ. This CDR3 region has 15 residues. As DNA, the CDR3 is TGTGCCAGCAGCTCGCGGGGGGGATTCACAGATACGCAGTATTTT. Translation: CASSSRGGFTDTQYF.

This clone was recorded only once. The rearrangement uses TRBV7-8 and TRBJ1-3, with D unresolved. Germline V lookup: CDR1 SGHVS, CDR2 FQNEAQ. CDR3 length: 17 amino acids. V was shortened by 2 bases and J by 0 bases, with 14 bases between the two germline ends. CDR3 sequence: CASSLSGRPISGNTIYF. CDR3 nucleotides: TGTGCCAGCAGCTTATCAGGAAGACCTATCTCTGGAAACACCATATATTTT.

This chain joins TRBV4-1 and TRBJ2-3, with 10 positions matching TRBD2. CDR3 length: 18 amino acids. Germline CDR1 and CDR2: MGHRA and YSYEKL. With 3 bases clipped from V and 2 bases from J, the junction kept 11 bases outside the gene matches. This chain's CDR3 is CASSQTPSAGGITDTQYF. The CDR3 nucleotides are TGCGCCAGCAGCCAGACCCCCTCAGCGGGGGGGATCACAGATACGCAGTATTTT.

This chain uses TRBV6-6 with TRBJ2-3, with D perhaps being TRBD1 or TRBD2 (5 bases each). V lost 8 bases, J lost 0 bases, and 15 bases lay in between. The germline CDR1 and CDR2 sequences are MNHNY and SVGAGI (reference sequence). The CDR3 is made up of 15 amino acids. The CDR3 sequence is CASAGALLSTDTQYF. The CDR3 nucleotides read TGTGCCAGCGCCGGGGCGCTCCTAAGCACAGATACGCAGTATTTT.

This chain connects TRBV6-6 to TRBJ1-1; D not certain. Germline V gives CDR1 MNHNY, CDR2 SVGAGI (reference sequence). V lost 4 bases and J 1 base, leaving 7 bases between the germline ends. This CDR3 comprises 13 residues. DNA for the CDR3: TGTGCCAGCAGTTCGAATTGGAACACTGAAGCTTTCTTT. As protein: CASSSNWNTEAFF.

The chain has TRBV30 and TRBJ2-3, with 7 bases matching TRBD2. The germline gives CDR1 GTSNPN, CDR2 SVGIG (reference sequence). CDR3 length: 13 residues. CDR3 residues: CALGEGGLNTQYF. The CDR3 nucleotides read TGTGCTCTAGGGGAGGGTGGGTTGAATACGCAGTATTTT.

The V gene is TRBV7-9, the J gene TRBJ1-5, with D hard to call. V lost 1 base, J lost 0 bases, and 13 bases lay in between. From germline, CDR1 is SEHNR and CDR2 FQNEAQ (reference sequence). The CDR3 loop spans 17 amino acids. The CDR3: CASSLVWEGYSNQPQHF. In DNA form, the CDR3 reads TGTGCCAGCAGCTTAGTATGGGAGGGCTATAGCAATCAGCCCCAGCATTTT.

The V gene is TRBV6-5, the J gene TRBJ1-6, with 9 bases fitting TRBD1. The CDR3 is 15 residues long. After removal of 6 bases from V and 9 bases from J, the junction contained 9 bases not matched to a gene. Germline V lookup: CDR1 MNHEY, CDR2 SVGAGI. The CDR3 loop is CASRSPGQGFSPLHF. The CDR3 DNA sequence: TGTGCCAGCAGGAGTCCGGGACAGGGTTTTTCACCCCTCCACTTT.

The rearrangement links TRBV4-3 to TRBJ1-2; 9 bases fit TRBD1. The J segment lost 6 bases and the V segment lost 0 bases, leaving 8 bases of the junction unmatched. Germline V gene data show CDR1 as LGHNA and CDR2 as YSLEER. The CDR3 contains 16 residues. The CDR3 nucleotides are TGCGCCAGCAGCCAAGATGGGCGGACAGGGGTGAATGGCTACACCTTC. This gives the protein CASSQDGRTGVNGYTF.

The gene calls are TRBV4-1 and TRBJ1-1, with 9 bases aligning to TRBD1. Trimming cost V 2 bases and J 0 bases; bases outside gene matches: 7. The CDR3 has 17 amino acids. Looked up from germline, CDR1 is MGHRA and CDR2 is YSYEKL. The CDR3 DNA reads as TGCGCCAGCAGCCAACCACGGGGGACAGGGTTGAACACTGAAGCTTTCTTT. Amino acid sequence: CASSQPRGTGLNTEAFF.